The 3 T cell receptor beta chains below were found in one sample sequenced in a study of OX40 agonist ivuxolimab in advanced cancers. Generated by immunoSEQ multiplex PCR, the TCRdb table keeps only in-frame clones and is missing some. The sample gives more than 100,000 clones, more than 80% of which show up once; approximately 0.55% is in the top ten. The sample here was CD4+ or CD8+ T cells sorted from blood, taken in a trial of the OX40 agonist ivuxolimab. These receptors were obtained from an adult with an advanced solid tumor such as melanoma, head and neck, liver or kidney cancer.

CDR3 region: CASSQGTDTIYF. DNA of the CDR3: TGCGCCAGCAGCCAAGGGACAGACACCATATATTTT. The chain uses TRBV4-3 and TRBJ1-3; TRBD1 is a possible D gene (6 bases). The CDR3 covers 12 residues. V shed 1 base and J shed 8 bases, with 6 bases lying between them. The germline V gene has CDR1 LGHNA and CDR2 YSLEER.

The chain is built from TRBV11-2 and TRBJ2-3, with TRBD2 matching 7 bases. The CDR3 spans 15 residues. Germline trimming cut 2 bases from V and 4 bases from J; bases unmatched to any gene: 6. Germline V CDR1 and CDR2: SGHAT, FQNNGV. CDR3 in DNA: TGTGCCAGCAGCTTACTTTGGGGGGGGGCAGATACGCAGTATTTT. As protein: CASSLLWGGADTQYF.

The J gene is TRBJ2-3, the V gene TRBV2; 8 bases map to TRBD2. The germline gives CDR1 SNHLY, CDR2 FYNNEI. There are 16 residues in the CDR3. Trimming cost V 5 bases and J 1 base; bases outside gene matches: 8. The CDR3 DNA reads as TGTGCCAGCAGTTTTATAGCGGGGCGCCGCACAGATACGCAGTATTTT. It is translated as CASSFIAGRRTDTQYF.